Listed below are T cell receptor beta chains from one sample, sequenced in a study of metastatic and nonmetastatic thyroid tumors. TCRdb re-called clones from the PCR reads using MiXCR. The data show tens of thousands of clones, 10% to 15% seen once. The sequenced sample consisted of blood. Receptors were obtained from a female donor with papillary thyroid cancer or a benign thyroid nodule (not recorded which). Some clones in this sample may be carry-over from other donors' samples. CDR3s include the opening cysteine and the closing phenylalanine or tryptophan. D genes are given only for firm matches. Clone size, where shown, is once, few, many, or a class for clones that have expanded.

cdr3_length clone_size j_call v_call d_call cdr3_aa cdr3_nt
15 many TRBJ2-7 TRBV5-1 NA CASSPRGPSSYEQYF TGCGCCAGCAGCCCCAGGGGCCCGAGCTCCTACGAGCAGTACTTC
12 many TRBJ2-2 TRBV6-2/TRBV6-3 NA CASSYGTGELFF TGTGCCAGCAGTTACGGCACCGGGGAGCTGTTTTTT
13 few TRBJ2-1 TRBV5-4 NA CASSAAVYNEQFF TGTGCCAGCAGCGCGGCGGTCTACAATGAGCAGTTCTTC
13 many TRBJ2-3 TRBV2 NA CASEGGGTDTQYF TGTGCCAGTGAGGGGGGGGGCACAGATACGCAGTATTTT
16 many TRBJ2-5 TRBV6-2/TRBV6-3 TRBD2 CASSYGLAGAQETQYF TGTGCCAGCAGTTACGGGCTAGCGGGGGCCCAAGAGACCCAGTACTTC
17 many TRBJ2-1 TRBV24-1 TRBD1 CATSDLTGGEGENEQFF TGTGCCACCAGTGATCTGACAGGGGGCGAGGGGGAGAATGAGCAGTTCTTC
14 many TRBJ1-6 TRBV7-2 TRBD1 CASSPQGGNSPLHF TGTGCCAGCAGCCCACAGGGGGGCAATTCACCCCTCCACTTT
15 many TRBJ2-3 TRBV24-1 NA CATSDNGTPRDTQYF TGTGCCACCAGTGATAACGGGACCCCCAGAGATACGCAGTATTTT
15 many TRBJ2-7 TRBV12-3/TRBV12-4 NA CASSLGLGVSYEQYF TGTGCCAGCAGTTTGGGTTTGGGAGTCAGCTACGAGCAGTACTTC
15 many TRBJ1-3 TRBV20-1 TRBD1 CSARDRGVGGNTIYF TGCAGTGCTAGGGACAGGGGCGTGGGGGGGAACACCATATATTTT
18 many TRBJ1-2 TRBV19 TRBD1 CASSAGTGKLSTNYGYTF TGTGCCAGTAGTGCCGGGACAGGAAAGCTGTCAACCAACTATGGCTACACCTTC
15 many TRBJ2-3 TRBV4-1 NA CASSHPAPRGDTQYF TGCGCCAGCAGCCATCCGGCCCCGAGGGGAGATACGCAGTATTTT
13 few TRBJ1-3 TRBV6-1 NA CASKGGSGNTIYF TGTGCCAGCAAGGGGGGATCTGGAAACACCATATATTTT
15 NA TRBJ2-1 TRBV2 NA CASVSSPDPNNEQFF TGTGCCAGCGTCAGCAGTCCAGACCCTAACAATGAGCAGTTCTTC
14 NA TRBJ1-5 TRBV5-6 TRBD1 CASSSGQGTQSQHF TGTGCCAGCAGCTCGGGACAGGGCACTCAGTCCCAGCATTTT
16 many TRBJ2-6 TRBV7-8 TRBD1 CASSLPGTGGANVLTF TGTGCCAGCAGCTTACCAGGGACAGGTGGGGCCAACGTCCTGACTTTC
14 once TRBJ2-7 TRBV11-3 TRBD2 CASSQTSGSGEQYF TGTGCCAGCAGCCAGACTAGCGGGAGTGGTGAGCAGTACTTC
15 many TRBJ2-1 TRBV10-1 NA CARGLRCCSYNEQFF TGCGCCAGGGGTTTGCGTTGCTGCTCCTACAATGAGCAGTTCTTC
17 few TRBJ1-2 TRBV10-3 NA CAIIVPLPVQGNYGYTF TGTGCCATCATTGTGCCCCTCCCCGTACAGGGTAACTATGGCTACACCTTC
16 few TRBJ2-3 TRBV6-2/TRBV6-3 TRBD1 CASSSTGGPPSGTLYF TGTGCCAGCAGTTCAACAGGGGGACCCCCCTCGGGTACTCTGTATTTT
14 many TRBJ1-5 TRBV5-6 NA CASSLGTDNQPQHF TGTGCCAGCAGCTTGGGGACAGACAATCAGCCCCAGCATTTT
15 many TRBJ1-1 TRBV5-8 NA CASSHRTEWNTEAFF TGTGCCAGCAGCCACCGGACTGAGTGGAACACTGAAGCTTTCTTT
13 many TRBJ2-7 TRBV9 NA CASSVGGSGEQYF TGTGCCAGCAGCGTAGGGGGGAGCGGTGAGCAGTACTTC
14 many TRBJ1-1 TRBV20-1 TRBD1 CSARREGANTEAFF TGCAGTGCTAGGAGGGAGGGGGCGAACACTGAAGCTTTCTTT
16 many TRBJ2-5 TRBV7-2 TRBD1 CASSRQGTGEVKTQYF TGTGCCAGCAGCCGCCAAGGGACAGGGGAGGTCAAGACCCAGTACTTC
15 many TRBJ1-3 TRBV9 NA CASGGLGASGNTIYF TGTGCCAGCGGGGGGCTGGGCGCCTCTGGAAACACCATATATTTT
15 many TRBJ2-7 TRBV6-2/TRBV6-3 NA CASQPSRGRPYEQYF TGTGCCAGCCAACCCTCCCGGGGGCGCCCCTACGAGCAGTACTTC
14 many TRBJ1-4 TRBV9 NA CASSVGATNEKLFF TGTGCCAGCAGCGTCGGGGCAACTAATGAAAAACTGTTTTTT
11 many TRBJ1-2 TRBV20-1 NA CRAKALYGYTF TGCAGGGCAAAGGCTCTCTACGGCTACACCTTC
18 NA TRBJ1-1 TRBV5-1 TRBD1 CTSSLAPTGGRMNTEAFF TGCACCAGCAGCTTGGCCCCCACAGGGGGTAGGATGAACACTGAAGCTTTCTTT
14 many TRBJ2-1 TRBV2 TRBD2 CASIVLAAYNEQFF TGTGCCAGCATTGTCCTAGCGGCCTACAATGAGCAGTTCTTC
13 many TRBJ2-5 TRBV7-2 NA CASSRDLLPTQYF TGTGCCAGCAGCCGGGACTTACTCCCGACCCAGTACTTC
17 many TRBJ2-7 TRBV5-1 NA CASSDGPTETKAEEQYF TGCGCCAGCAGCGACGGTCCGACCGAAACCAAGGCGGAAGAGCAGTACTTC
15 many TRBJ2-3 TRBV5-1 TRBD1 CASSPSTGGSDTQYF TGCGCCAGCAGCCCCTCGACAGGGGGCTCAGATACGCAGTATTTT
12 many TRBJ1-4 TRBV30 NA CARKGVRAELFF TGTGCCCGGAAGGGAGTCCGGGCGGAACTGTTTTTT
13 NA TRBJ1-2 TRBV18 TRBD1 CASSLQGSDGYTF TGTGCCAGCTCACTACAGGGGTCGGACGGCTACACCTTC